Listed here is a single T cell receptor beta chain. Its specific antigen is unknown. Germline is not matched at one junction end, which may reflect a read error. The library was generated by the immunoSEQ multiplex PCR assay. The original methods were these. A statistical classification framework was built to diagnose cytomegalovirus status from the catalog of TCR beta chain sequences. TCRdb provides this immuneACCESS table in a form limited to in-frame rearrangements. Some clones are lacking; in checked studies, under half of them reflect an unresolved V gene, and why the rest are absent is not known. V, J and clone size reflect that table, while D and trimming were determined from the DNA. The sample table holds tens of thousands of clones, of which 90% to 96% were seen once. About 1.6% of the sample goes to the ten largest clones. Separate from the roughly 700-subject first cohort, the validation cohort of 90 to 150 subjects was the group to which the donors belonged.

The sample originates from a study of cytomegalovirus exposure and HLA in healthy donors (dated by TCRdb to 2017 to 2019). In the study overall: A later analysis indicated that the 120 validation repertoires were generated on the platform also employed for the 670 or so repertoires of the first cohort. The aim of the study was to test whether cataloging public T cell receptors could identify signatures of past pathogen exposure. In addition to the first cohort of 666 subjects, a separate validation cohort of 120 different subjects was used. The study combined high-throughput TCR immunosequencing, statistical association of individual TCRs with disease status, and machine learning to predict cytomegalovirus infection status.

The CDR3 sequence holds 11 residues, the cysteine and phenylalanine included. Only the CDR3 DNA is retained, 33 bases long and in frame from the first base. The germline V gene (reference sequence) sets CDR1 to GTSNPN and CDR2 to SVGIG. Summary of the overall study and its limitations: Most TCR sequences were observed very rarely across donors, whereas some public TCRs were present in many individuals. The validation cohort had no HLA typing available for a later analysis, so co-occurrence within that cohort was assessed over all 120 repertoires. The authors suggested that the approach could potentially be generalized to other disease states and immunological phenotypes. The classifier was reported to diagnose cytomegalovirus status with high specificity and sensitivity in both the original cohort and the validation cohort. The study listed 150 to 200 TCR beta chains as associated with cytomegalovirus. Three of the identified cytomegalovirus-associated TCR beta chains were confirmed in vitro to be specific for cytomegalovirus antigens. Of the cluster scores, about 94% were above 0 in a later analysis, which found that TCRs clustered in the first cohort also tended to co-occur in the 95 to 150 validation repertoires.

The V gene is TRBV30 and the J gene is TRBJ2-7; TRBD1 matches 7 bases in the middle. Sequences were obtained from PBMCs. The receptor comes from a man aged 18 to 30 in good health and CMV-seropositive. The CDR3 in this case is CAWRATGQTKF. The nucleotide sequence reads TGTGCCTGGAGAGCCACGGGACAGACTAAATTC.